This TCR beta chain was identified in a study of T cell responses to AZD1222 COVID-19 vaccine. Broader study findings: In a largely white British group with more females than males, clonal diversity was possibly underestimated. Spike-specific TCR breadth and depth went up after people got two AZD1222 doses. Only a handful of people who got AZD1222 tested seropositive at baseline.

A remark on this clone: The target antigen is unknown.

Sequencing used immunoSEQ multiplex PCR; TCRdb keeps in-frame clones, though not all of them. The sample carries fewer than 90,000 clones, about 88% recorded once. Germline V gene data show CDR1 as MNHEY and CDR2 as SVGAGI. The CDR3 loop spans 14 amino acids. The V end was cut by 5 bases, the J end by 8 bases, with 16 bases between. This material consisted of peripheral blood, taken on day 0 of AZD1222 vaccination. This chain links TRBV6-5 with TRBJ2-1, with D possibly being TRBD2 (5 bases). The origin of this receptor is an adult in good health. This chain's CDR3 is CASSQRLVRDEQFF. The CDR3 DNA is TGTGCCAGCAGTCAGCGTTTGGTGCGGGATGAGCAGTTCTTC.